This T cell receptor beta chain comes out of a study of T cells in Graves' hyperthyroidism and ophthalmopathy (dated by TCRdb to between 2019 and 2020). About the full investigation: Peripheral blood samples were taken at the time of initial diagnosis, prior to any treatment. To identify distinguishing TCR V-J signatures, a discovery cohort of roughly 100 patients was used, comprising 40 to 45 with Graves' ophthalmopathy and some 57 with stable Graves' hyperthyroidism. An independent validation cohort of under 20 hyperthyroidism patients and roughly 16 patients who later progressed to ophthalmopathy tested prospective prediction of ophthalmopathy. The 85 to 100 discovery patients were randomly split 7:3 into training and test sets. The study also compared thyroid tissue and blood T-cell repertoires from several Graves' hyperthyroidism patients. After blood sampling, hyperthyroidism patients were treated with methimazole at a starting dose of 30 mg daily, and ophthalmopathy patients were treated with high-dose intravenous methylprednisolone. According to the paper, TCR Vbeta CDR3 sequencing was carried out on 120 to 150 peripheral blood samples, which came from under 50 ophthalmopathy, fewer than 80 hyperthyroidism and about 17 progressor patients.

Results the study describes overall, beyond this receptor: In validation, the model predicted progression to ophthalmopathy a median of about 6.8 months before onset, with approximately 71% sensitivity and almost 75% specificity. A model built on a 13 V-J signature distinguished ophthalmopathy from stable hyperthyroidism, reaching about 89% sensitivity and 81.08% specificity in cross-validation and 80%/75% in testing. Sample size was not statistically predetermined, and blinding of investigators to group allocation was not performed. Blood samples also contained most of the expanded thyroid clonotypes (frequency above 0.001), which suggests that blood repertoires may reflect thyroid immune responses.

A patient counted as having stable Graves' hyperthyroidism if no progression to ophthalmopathy occurred over 18 months of follow-up. Hyperthyroidism patients were newly diagnosed, with disease duration under 2 months, and aged 18 to 65 years. Any patient with an uncontrolled infection, another autoimmune disease, pregnancy or lactation was excluded. Diagnoses relied on clinical symptoms, serum thyroxine and TRAb, thyroid ultrasound and orbital computed tomography. PBMCs were separated from over 9 ml of fresh peripheral blood using Ficoll-Paque density gradient centrifugation. Trizol reagent was used to extract total RNA, and RNA quality was then checked on an Agilent 2100 Bioanalyzer. The TCR beta CDR3 regions were amplified from the RNA transcripts. A first-round RT-PCR of the TCR CDR3 used the HTBI primer set with the Qiagen OneStep RT-PCR kit. A second multiplex PCR round built the libraries, followed by size selection and purification. Sequencing of the libraries was done on an Illumina HiSeq2000 using paired-end 100 bp reads. The authors processed their data as follows. SOAPnuke was used to process the raw data, removing reads that contained adapters or uncalled bases, had a mean Phred below 15, or lacked an exact match to the constant primer or identifier. COPE v1.2.5 was used to merge high-quality paired reads, and clonotypes were defined as unique nucleotide sequences. MiTCR v1.1 was used to align clonotypes to the IMGT TRBV, TRBD and TRBJ reference segments. Analysis was restricted to V-J combinations with a frequency above 0.0001, which covered approximately 99% of repertoires. The TCS score was defined as the ratio of F50 (clonal expansion) to E x V (chaos), calculated using BLOSUM62-based TCRdist between CDR3 peptides within each V-J. Welch's t-statistics and random forest reduced 500 to 550 V-J features to roughly 13, which were used in a naive Bayes classifier (R e1071). TCRdb reran the public reads through fastp at Q25 and MiXCR, keeping productive beta chains. Records with the same CDR3 protein are collapsed into one entry carrying the most frequent genes and DNA. What appears here as the V and J calls and clone size reflects TCRdb's work, not the paper's. This sample lists about 420,000 distinct CDR3 sequences; about an eighth were detected once. Around 5.3% of the sample is taken by the ten largest.

Details on this clonotype: Its antigen is currently not known. Per-base qualities were not stored, and no clone one base away is much larger.

The receptor's source is a young woman with Graves' hyperthyroidism. Material: blood.

Here the CDR3 is given as CASSSKQGGYGYTF. Read as DNA, the sequence is TGCGCCAGCAGCTCGAAGCAGGGTGGATATGGCTACACCTTC. Recombination joined TRBV5-1 with TRBJ1-2; D gene: possibly TRBD1, on 5 matching bases. V loses 3 bases of germline sequence and J loses 5 bases, and the interval between the two ends is 14 bases. The CDR3 has 14 amino acids, counting the end cysteine and phenylalanine. Only the CDR3 region is kept as DNA, spanning 42 bases read in frame from base 1. The germline V gene encodes CDR1 SGHRS and CDR2 YFSETQ.